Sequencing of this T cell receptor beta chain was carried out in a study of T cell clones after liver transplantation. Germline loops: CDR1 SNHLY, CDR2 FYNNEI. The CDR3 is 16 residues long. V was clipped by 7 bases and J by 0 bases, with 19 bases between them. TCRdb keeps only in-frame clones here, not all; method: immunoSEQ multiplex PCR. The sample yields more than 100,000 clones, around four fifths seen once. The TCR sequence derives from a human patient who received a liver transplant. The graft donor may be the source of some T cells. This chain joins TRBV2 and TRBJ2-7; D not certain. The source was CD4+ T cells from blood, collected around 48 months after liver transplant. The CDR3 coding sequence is TGTGCCAGCAAACTCACGGTGGGCCCCAGCTCCTACGAGCAGTACTTC. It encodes CASKLTVGPSSYEQYF.